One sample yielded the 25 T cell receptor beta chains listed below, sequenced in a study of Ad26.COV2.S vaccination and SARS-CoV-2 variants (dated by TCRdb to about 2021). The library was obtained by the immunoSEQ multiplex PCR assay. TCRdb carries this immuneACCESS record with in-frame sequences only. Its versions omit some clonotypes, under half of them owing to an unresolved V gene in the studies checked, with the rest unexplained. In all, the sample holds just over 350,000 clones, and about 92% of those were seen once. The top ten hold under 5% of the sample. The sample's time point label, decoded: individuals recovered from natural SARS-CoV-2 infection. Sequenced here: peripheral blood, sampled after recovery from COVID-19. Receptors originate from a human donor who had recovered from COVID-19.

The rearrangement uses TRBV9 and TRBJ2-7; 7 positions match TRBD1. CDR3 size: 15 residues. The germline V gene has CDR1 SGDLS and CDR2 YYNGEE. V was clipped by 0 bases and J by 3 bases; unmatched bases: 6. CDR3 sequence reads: CASSVGGDSLYEQYF. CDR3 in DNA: TGTGCCAGCAGCGTAGGAGGGGACAGCCTCTACGAGCAGTACTTC.

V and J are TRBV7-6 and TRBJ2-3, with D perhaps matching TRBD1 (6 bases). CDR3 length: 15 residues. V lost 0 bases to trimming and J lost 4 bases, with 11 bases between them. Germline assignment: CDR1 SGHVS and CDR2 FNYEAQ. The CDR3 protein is CASSLASRGADTQYF. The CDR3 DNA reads TGTGCCAGCAGCTTAGCGTCCAGGGGTGCAGATACGCAGTATTTT.

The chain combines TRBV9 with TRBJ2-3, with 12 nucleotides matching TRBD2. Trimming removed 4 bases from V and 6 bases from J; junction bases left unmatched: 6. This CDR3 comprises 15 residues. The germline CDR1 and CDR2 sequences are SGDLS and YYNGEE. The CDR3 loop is CASSSRLAGADTQYF. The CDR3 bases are TGTGCCAGCAGCTCGCGACTAGCGGGGGCGGATACGCAGTATTTT.

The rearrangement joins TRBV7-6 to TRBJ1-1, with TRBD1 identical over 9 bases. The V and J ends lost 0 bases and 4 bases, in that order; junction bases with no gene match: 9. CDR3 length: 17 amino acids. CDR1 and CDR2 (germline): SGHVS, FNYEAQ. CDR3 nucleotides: TGTGCCAGCAGCTTAGCAGGGTGGACAGGGGTGAGCACTGAAGCTTTCTTT. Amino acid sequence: CASSLAGWTGVSTEAFF.

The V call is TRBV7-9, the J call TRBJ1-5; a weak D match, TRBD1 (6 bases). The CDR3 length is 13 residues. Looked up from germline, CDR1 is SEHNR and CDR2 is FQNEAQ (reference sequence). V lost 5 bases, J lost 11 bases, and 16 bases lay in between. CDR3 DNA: TGTGCCAGCAGCGCACAGGGCGGGATGGCCCAGCATTTT. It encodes CASSAQGGMAQHF.

The CDR3 DNA is TGTGCCAGCAGCCAAGTCCCACGGGACCTAGAAGAGACCCAGTACTTC. Its translation: CASSQVPRDLEETQYF. V gene TRBV3-1 (or the pseudogene TRBV3-2) combines with J gene TRBJ2-5, with D perhaps being TRBD1 or TRBD2 (5 bases each). The germline gives CDR1 LGHDT, CDR2 YNNKEL (reference sequence). Trimming removed 1 base from V and 3 bases from J, with 15 bases in between. The CDR3 sequence is 16 residues long.

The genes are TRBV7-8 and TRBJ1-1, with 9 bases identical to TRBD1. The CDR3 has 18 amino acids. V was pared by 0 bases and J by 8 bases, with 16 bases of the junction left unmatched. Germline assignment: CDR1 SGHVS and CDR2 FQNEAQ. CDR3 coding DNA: TGTGCCAGCAGCTTAGCGAACCGACCGGGACAGGGTAAAACAGAAGCTTTCTTT. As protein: CASSLANRPGQGKTEAFF.

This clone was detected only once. The CDR3 sequence is CASSPRQVSYAPNNEQFF. The CDR3 DNA reads TGTGCCAGCAGCCCCAGACAGGTGTCTTATGCCCCGAACAATGAGCAGTTCTTC. This chain connects TRBV5-4 to TRBJ2-1; the D gene is possibly TRBD1 (6 bases). Trimming left V 4 bases short and J 5 bases short, with 25 bases between. Per germline, CDR1 SGHNT and CDR2 YYREEE (reference sequence). CDR3 length equals 18 residues. The whole variable domain, filled in from reference TRBV5-4 and TRBJ2-1, reads ETGVTQSPTHLIKTRGQQVTLRCSSQSGHNTVSWYQQALGQGPQFIFQYYREEENGRGNFPPRFSGLQFPNYSSELNVNALELDDSALYLCASSPRQVSYAPNNEQFFGPGTRLTVL.

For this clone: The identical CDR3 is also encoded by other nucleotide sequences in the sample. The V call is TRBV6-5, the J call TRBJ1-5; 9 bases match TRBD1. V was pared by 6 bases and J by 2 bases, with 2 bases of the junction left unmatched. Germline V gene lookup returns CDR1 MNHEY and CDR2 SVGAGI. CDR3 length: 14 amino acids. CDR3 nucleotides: TGTGCCAGCAGAAGACAGGGGGGCAATCAGCCCCAGCATTTT. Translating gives CASRRQGGNQPQHF.

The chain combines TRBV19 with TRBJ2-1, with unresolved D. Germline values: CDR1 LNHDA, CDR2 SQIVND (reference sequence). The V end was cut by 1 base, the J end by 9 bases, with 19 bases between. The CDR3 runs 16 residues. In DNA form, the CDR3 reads TGTGCCAGTAGTATAGGTATTTGGCGGCGAGAGGTTGAGCAGTTCTTC. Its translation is CASSIGIWRREVEQFF.

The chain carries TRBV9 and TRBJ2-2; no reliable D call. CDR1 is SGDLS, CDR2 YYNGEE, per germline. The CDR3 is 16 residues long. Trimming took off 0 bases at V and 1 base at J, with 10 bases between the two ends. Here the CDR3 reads CASSVVAEMNTGELFF. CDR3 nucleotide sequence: TGTGCCAGCAGCGTAGTGGCAGAGATGAACACCGGGGAGCTGTTTTTT. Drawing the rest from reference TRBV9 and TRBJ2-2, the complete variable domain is DSGVTQTPKHLITATGQRVTLRCSPRSGDLSVYWYQQSLDQGLQFLIQYYNGEERAKGNILERFSAQQFPDLHSELNLSSLELGDSALYFCASSVVAEMNTGELFFGEGSRLTVL.

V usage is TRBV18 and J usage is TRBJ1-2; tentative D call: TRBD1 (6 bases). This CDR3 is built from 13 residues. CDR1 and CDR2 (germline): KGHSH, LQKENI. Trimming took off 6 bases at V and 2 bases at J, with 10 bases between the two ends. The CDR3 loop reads CASSLDRNYGYTF. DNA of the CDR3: TGTGCCAGCTCCCTGGACAGAAACTATGGCTACACCTTC.

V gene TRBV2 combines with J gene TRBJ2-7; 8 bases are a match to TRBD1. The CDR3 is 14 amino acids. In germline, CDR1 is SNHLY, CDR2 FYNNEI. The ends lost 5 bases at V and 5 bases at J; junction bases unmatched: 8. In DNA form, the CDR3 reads TGTGCCAGCAGTCCCGGACAGGGTCCGGACGAGCAGTACTTC. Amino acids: CASSPGQGPDEQYF.

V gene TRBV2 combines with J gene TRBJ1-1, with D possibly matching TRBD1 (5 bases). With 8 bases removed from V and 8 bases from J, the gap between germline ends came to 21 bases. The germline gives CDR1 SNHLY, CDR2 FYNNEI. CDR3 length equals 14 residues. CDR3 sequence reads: CASLGTDIRGEAFF. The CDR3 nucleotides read TGTGCCAGCCTAGGGACCGACATTCGAGGAGAAGCTTTCTTT.

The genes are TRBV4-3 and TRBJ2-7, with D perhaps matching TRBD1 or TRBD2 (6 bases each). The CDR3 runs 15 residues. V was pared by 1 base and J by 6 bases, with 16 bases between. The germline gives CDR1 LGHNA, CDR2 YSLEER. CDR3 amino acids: CASSQAGLGGGEQYF. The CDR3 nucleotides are TGCGCCAGCAGCCAAGCAGGCTTAGGAGGGGGCGAGCAGTACTTC.

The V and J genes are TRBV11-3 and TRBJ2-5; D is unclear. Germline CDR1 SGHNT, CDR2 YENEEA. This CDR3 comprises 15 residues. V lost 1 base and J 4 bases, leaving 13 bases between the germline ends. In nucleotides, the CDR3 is TGTGCCAGCAGCTTAGGTCCTAGTGAAACAGAGACCCAGTACTTC. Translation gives CASSLGPSETETQYF.

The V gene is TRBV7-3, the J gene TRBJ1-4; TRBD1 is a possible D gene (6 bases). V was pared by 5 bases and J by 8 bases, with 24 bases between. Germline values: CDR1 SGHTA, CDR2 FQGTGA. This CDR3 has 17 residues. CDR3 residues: CASSPRPLRGRREKLFF. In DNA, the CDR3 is TGTGCCAGCAGCCCCCGGCCTCTCAGGGGAAGAAGAGAAAAACTGTTTTTT.

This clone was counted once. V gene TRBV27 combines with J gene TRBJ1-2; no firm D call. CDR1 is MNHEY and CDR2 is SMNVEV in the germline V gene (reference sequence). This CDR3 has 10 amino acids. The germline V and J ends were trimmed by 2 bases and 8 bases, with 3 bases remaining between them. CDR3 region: CASSLNGYTF. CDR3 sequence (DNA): TGTGCCAGCAGTTTAAACGGCTACACCTTC.

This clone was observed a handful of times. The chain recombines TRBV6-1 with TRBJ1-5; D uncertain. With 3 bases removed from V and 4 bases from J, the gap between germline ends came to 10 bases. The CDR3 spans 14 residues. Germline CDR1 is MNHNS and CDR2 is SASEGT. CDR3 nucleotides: TGTGCCAGCAGTGAGAGCGTGGCGAATCAGCCCCAGCATTTT. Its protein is CASSESVANQPQHF.

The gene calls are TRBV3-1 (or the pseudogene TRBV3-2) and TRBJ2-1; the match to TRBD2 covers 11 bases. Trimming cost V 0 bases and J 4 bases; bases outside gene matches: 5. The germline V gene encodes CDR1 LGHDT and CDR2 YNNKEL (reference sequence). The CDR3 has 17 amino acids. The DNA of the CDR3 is TGTGCCAGCAGCCAAGAGAGTCTAGCGGGGGGATACAATGAGCAGTTCTTC. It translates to CASSQESLAGGYNEQFF.

CDR3 sequence (DNA): TGTGCCAGCAGCGTAAGTGGTGTTGCGGACTCCTACAATGAGCAGTTCTTC. This encodes CASSVSGVADSYNEQFF. The chain uses TRBV9 and TRBJ2-1; D is undetermined. V was pared by 1 base and J by 0 bases, with 14 bases between. The CDR3 extends over 17 amino acids. Germline loops: CDR1 SGDLS, CDR2 YYNGEE. The complete variable domain, with remaining parts taken from reference TRBV9 and TRBJ2-1, reads DSGVTQTPKHLITATGQRVTLRCSPRSGDLSVYWYQQSLDQGLQFLIQYYNGEERAKGNILERFSAQQFPDLHSELNLSSLELGDSALYFCASSVSGVADSYNEQFFGPGTRLTVL.

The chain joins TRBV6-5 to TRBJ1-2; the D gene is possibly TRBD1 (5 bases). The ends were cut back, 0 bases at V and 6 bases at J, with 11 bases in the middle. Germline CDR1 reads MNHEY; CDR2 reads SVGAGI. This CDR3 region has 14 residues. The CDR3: CASSYSGVQDGYTF. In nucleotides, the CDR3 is TGTGCCAGCAGTTACTCGGGGGTGCAGGATGGCTACACCTTC.

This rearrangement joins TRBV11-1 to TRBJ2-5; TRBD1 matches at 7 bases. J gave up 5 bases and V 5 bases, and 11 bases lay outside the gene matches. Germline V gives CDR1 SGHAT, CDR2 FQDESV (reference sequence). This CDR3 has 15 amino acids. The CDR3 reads CASSGEGGAWETQYF. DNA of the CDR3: TGTGCCAGCAGCGGAGAAGGGGGCGCATGGGAGACCCAGTACTTC.

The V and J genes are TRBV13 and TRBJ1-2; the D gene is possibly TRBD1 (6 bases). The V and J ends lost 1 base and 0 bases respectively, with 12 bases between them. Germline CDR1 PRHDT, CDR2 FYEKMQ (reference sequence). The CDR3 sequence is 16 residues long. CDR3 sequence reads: CASSLAGARSNYGYTF. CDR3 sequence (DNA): TGTGCCAGCAGCTTAGCAGGGGCCAGGTCTAACTATGGCTACACCTTC.

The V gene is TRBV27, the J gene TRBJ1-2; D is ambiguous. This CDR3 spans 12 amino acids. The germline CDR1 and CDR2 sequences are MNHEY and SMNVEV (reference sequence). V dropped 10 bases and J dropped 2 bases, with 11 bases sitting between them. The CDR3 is CATRGENYGYTF. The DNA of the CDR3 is TGTGCCACCCGGGGAGAGAACTATGGCTACACCTTC.